The 10 T cell receptor beta chains in this list originate from one sample, sequenced in a study of T cell changes during pregnancy in multiple sclerosis. Assay: immunoSEQ multiplex PCR; the TCRdb copy retains only in-frame clones and omits some. The sample lists 85,000 to 120,000 clones, about 90% occurring once. The source material was peripheral blood, sampled before pregnancy. All receptors derive from a female donor with multiple sclerosis, enrolled in a pregnancy study.

The chain uses TRBV10-2 and TRBJ2-5; weak D call: TRBD1 (5 bases). This CDR3 comprises 17 residues. V shed 6 bases and J shed 1 base, with 21 bases lying between them. The germline gives CDR1 WSHSY, CDR2 SAAADI. CDR3 region: CASRWQGYEPFQETQYF. In nucleotides, the CDR3 is TGCGCCAGCAGATGGCAGGGTTATGAACCTTTCCAAGAGACCCAGTACTTC.

The J gene is TRBJ2-7, the V gene TRBV27; 7 bases line up with TRBD1. The CDR3 contains 16 residues. In germline, CDR1 is MNHEY, CDR2 SMNVEV (reference sequence). V shed 5 bases and J 4 bases; nucleotides not matched to a gene: 14. The DNA for the CDR3 is TGTGCCAGCAGTCCCGGGCCGGGACAGTTTTATTACGAGCAGTACTTC. It specifies CASSPGPGQFYYEQYF.

The chain uses TRBV14 and TRBJ1-1, with a weak D call TRBD1 (6 bases). Trimming pared 3 bases from V and 9 bases from J, leaving 11 bases between. Germline values: CDR1 SGHDN, CDR2 FVKESK. The CDR3 contains 12 residues. CDR3 region: CASSHHRDQAFF. The CDR3 nucleotides are TGTGCCAGCAGCCATCACAGGGACCAAGCTTTCTTT. Based on the CDR3 plus reference TRBV14 and TRBJ1-1, the full variable domain is EAGVTQFPSHSVIEKGQTVTLRCDPISGHDNLYWYRRVMGKEIKFLLHFVKESKQDESGMPNNRFLAERTGGTYSTLKVQPAELEDSGVYFCASSHHRDQAFFGQGTRLTVV.

The chain employs TRBV5-6 and TRBJ2-5, with D uncertain. Trimming stripped 1 base from V and 4 bases from J, with 11 bases between. The CDR3 sequence is 14 residues long. From germline, CDR1 is SGHDT and CDR2 YYEEEE. The CDR3 is CASSLRRRGETQYF. The CDR3 coding sequence is TGTGCCAGCAGCTTGAGGCGGAGAGGAGAGACCCAGTACTTC.

This clone has a single count. The J gene is TRBJ1-1, the V gene TRBV16; D not certain. Per germline, CDR1 KGHSY and CDR2 FQNENV. The CDR3 totals 13 residues. V lost 5 bases to trimming and J lost 3 bases, with 10 bases between them. The CDR3 sequence is CASSDYLDTEAFF. CDR3 DNA sequence: TGTGCCAGCAGCGACTACTTGGACACTGAAGCTTTCTTT.

The chain recombines TRBV11-3 with TRBJ2-5; 8 nucleotides line up with TRBD2. Per the germline V gene, CDR1 is SGHNT and CDR2 is YENEEA. The CDR3 has 18 residues. Trimming took 4 bases from V and 5 from J; bases not matched to a gene: 18. The CDR3 here is CASSSPLYGRGVQETQYF. As DNA, the CDR3 is TGTGCCAGCAGCTCCCCCCTTTATGGGCGGGGGGTCCAGGAGACCCAGTACTTC.

The J gene is TRBJ1-1, the V gene TRBV19, with a weak D call TRBD1 (5 bases). The germline V gene encodes CDR1 LNHDA and CDR2 SQIVND (reference sequence). This CDR3 is built from 14 residues. Trimming took 7 bases from V and 3 from J, leaving 15 bases between them. The CDR3 DNA reads as TGTGCCAGTACCGACACAGGAACGGACACTGAAGCTTTCTTT. Translated: CASTDTGTDTEAFF. Variable domain in full (rest from reference TRBV19 and TRBJ1-1): DGGITQSPKYLFRKEGQNVTLSCEQNLNHDAMYWYRQDPGQGLRLIYYSQIVNDFQKGDIAEGYSVSREKKESFPLTVTSAQKNPTAFYLCASTDTGTDTEAFFGQGTRLTVV.

The chain links TRBV5-1 to TRBJ1-3; 8 bases are shared with TRBD1. Trimming removed 2 bases from V and 9 bases from J; junction bases left unmatched: 16. The CDR3 totals 17 residues. Germline lookup yields CDR1 SGHRS and CDR2 YFSETQ. The DNA for the CDR3 is TGCGCCAGCAGCTTAGACAGGGGTTGTTCCTTTAAGGTCACCATATATTTT. Encoded protein: CASSLDRGCSFKVTIYF.

V and J are TRBV19 and TRBJ1-5, with TRBD1 matching over 7 bases. The J segment lost 9 bases and the V segment lost 7 bases, leaving 12 bases of the junction unmatched. This CDR3 spans 14 amino acids. CDR1 and CDR2 from the germline V gene are LNHDA and SQIVND (reference sequence). CDR3 loop: CASTGTELSPPQHF. CDR3 DNA: TGTGCCAGTACCGGGACAGAACTTAGTCCGCCCCAGCATTTT.

The chain uses TRBV2 and TRBJ1-1; TRBD1 agrees at 8 bases. The CDR3 has 11 residues. Germline V gives CDR1 SNHLY, CDR2 FYNNEI. V lost 6 bases to trimming and J lost 7 bases; unmatched junction nucleotides: 1. This chain's CDR3 is CASRGQGEAFF. CDR3 DNA: TGTGCCAGCAGAGGACAGGGTGAAGCTTTCTTT. Combining the CDR3 with reference TRBV2 and TRBJ1-1 gives the whole variable domain EPEVTQTPSHQVTQMGQEVILRCVPISNHLYFYWYRQILGQKVEFLVSFYNNEISEKSEIFDDQFSVERPDGSNFTLKIRSTKLEDSAMYFCASRGQGEAFFGQGTRLTVV.